This is a list of T cell receptor beta chains from one sample in a study of T cells in Graves' hyperthyroidism and ophthalmopathy. One entry per CDR3 protein results from TCRdb running MiXCR on the multiplex PCR reads. The table has almost 600,000 distinct CDR3 sequences, 14% seen once. Specimen: blood. All receptors derive from a woman aged 25 to 45 with Graves' hyperthyroidism that later progressed to Graves' ophthalmopathy. Both conserved end residues are part of each CDR3. D genes are given only for firm matches. Expanded clones are given a class, and other clones once, few, many or no size at all.

few	TRBD2	TRBV19	TRBJ2-1	TGTGCCAGTAGTGTCGGGGGGATCAATGAGCAGTTCTTC	CASSVGGINEQFF
many	-	TRBV12-5	TRBJ2-5	TGTGCTAGTGGCGAGCTACTAGGCCAGTACTTC	CASGELLGQYF
many	-	TRBV11-3	TRBJ1-4	TGTGCCAGCAGCTTACGGTTAGAGAAGAATAATGAAAAACTGTTTTTT	CASSLRLEKNNEKLFF
-	TRBD2	TRBV5-1	TRBJ2-3	TGCGCCAGCAGCGGTAGCGGGAGGTCCAATACGCAGTATTTT	CASSGSGRSNTQYF
many	-	TRBV6-1	TRBJ1-1	TGTGCCAGCAGTCTTTACCCGGGACCGCTAAACACTGAAGCTTTCTTT	CASSLYPGPLNTEAFF
many	-	TRBV29-1	TRBJ1-2	TGCAGCGTTGAACTGCTAACGGGTACCTATGGCTACACCTTC	CSVELLTGTYGYTF
-	-	TRBV7-9	TRBJ2-2	TGCGCCAGCAGCCAAGACCGGAGCCGGGCCATCACCGGGGAGCTGTTTTTT	CASSQDRSRAITGELFF
many	-	TRBV5-1	TRBJ2-1	TGCGCCAGCAGCTCCGGAGACGTATTCAATGAGCAGTTCTTC	CASSSGDVFNEQFF
many	TRBD2	TRBV28	TRBJ2-2	TGTGCCAGCAGTTGGCTAGCGGGAGTAGGGTCCGGGGAGCTGTTTTTT	CASSWLAGVGSGELFF
many	TRBD2	TRBV28	TRBJ2-7	TGTGCCAGCAGTATACAGACTAGCGGTGGGGGCTACGAGCAGTACTTC	CASSIQTSGGGYEQYF
-	TRBD1	TRBV12-3/TRBV12-4	TRBJ1-5	TGTGCCAGCAGAGCCTCCGGGACAGGGGTGAATCAGCCCCAGCATTTT	CASRASGTGVNQPQHF
few	-	TRBV11-3	TRBJ1-1	TGTGCCAGCAGCAACCTAGGGGGTCCGTGGTCTGAAGCTTTCTTT	CASSNLGGPWSEAFF
-	-	TRBV5-1	TRBJ1-4	TGCGCCAGCAGCGAAACGAGGGGGGGGGATGAAAAACTGTTTTTT	CASSETRGGDEKLFF
few	-	TRBV27	TRBJ2-1	TGTGCCAGCATCCTTAGCAGGAAGTCCTACAATGAGCAGTTCTTC	CASILSRKSYNEQFF
-	-	TRBV13	TRBJ1-3	TGTGCCAGCAGCCGAGGGAGTGGCAGCTCTGGAAACACCATATATTTT	CASSRGSGSSGNTIYF
many	-	TRBV29-1	TRBJ2-3	TGCAGCGTGGGGCCCATAGGTACAGATACGCAGTATTTT	CSVGPIGTDTQYF